These 14 T cell receptor beta chains came from one sample sequenced in a study of T cell responses to AZD1222 COVID-19 vaccine. Data came from immunoSEQ multiplex PCR; TCRdb stores just in-frame clones and leaves some out. The sample yields some 80,000 clones, more than 70% seen once. The sample was peripheral blood, taken 28 days after the second dose of the MenACWY control vaccine. These receptors were collected from an adult who received the MenACWY meningococcal vaccine as a control.

The J gene is TRBJ1-4, the V gene TRBV7-6; D may be TRBD1 (6 bases). The germline CDR1 and CDR2 sequences are SGHVS and FNYEAQ. V dropped 2 bases and J dropped 6 bases, with 16 bases sitting between them. This CDR3 is built from 16 residues. This chain's CDR3 is CASSLTPGGADEKLFF. The CDR3, as DNA: TGTGCCAGCAGCTTAACCCCCGGGGGCGCCGATGAAAAACTGTTTTTT.

This sequence joins TRBV19 and TRBJ1-4; TRBD1 is a possible D gene (5 bases). The CDR3 totals 13 residues. Germline CDR1 is LNHDA and CDR2 is SQIVND (reference sequence). V was trimmed by 7 bases and J by 2 bases, leaving 8 bases between them. CDR3 coding DNA: TGTGCCAGTAACCGGGACACTAATGAAAAACTGTTTTTT. It yields the protein CASNRDTNEKLFF.

This chain joins TRBV2 and TRBJ2-2; D perhaps matches TRBD1 (6 bases). Germline V CDR1 and CDR2: SNHLY, FYNNEI. Trimming removed 5 bases at V and 7 bases at J, with 20 bases between. This CDR3 region has 16 residues. CDR3 loop: CASSQDLTGVGGELFF. The CDR3 DNA sequence: TGTGCCAGCAGTCAGGACTTGACAGGTGTAGGCGGGGAGCTGTTTTTT. Full variable domain (remainder filled in from reference TRBV2 and TRBJ2-2): EPEVTQTPSHQVTQMGQEVILRCVPISNHLYFYWYRQILGQKVEFLVSFYNNEISEKSEIFDDQFSVERPDGSNFTLKIRSTKLEDSAMYFCASSQDLTGVGGELFFGEGSRLTVL.

The V call is TRBV9, the J call TRBJ1-1; maybe TRBD1 (5 bases). With 0 bases removed from V and 2 bases from J, the gap between germline ends came to 8 bases. The CDR3 runs to 14 residues. Germline V gene sequence: CDR1 SGDLS, CDR2 YYNGEE. The CDR3 reads CASSVGGANTEAFF. The CDR3 region has the DNA TGTGCCAGCAGCGTAGGGGGCGCCAACACTGAAGCTTTCTTT.

This chain connects TRBV7-9 to TRBJ1-1, with D perhaps TRBD1 (6 bases). The CDR3 extends over 17 amino acids. Germline V gene data show CDR1 as SEHNR and CDR2 as FQNEAQ (reference sequence). V dropped 5 bases and J dropped 4 bases, with 23 bases sitting between them. CDR3 coding DNA: TGTGCCAGCAGCCGTAGCAACAGGGAAGGTGGTGTCACTGAAGCTTTCTTT. As protein: CASSRSNREGGVTEAFF.

CDR3 coding DNA: TGTGCCACTCGGGACCTTGGGGATTCACCCCTCCACTTT. Residues: CATRDLGDSPLHF. This chain connects TRBV19 to TRBJ1-6, with a possible D match to TRBD1 (5 bases). This CDR3 has 13 amino acids. Germline-derived CDR1 and CDR2 are LNHDA and SQIVND (reference sequence). V was trimmed by 10 bases and J by 8 bases, leaving 15 bases between them.

The V call is TRBV7-2, the J call TRBJ2-2; 12 nucleotides line up with TRBD1. Looked up from germline, CDR1 is SGHTA and CDR2 is FQGNSA. CDR3 length equals 15 residues. With 3 bases clipped from V and 6 bases from J, the junction kept 2 bases outside the gene matches. The CDR3 is CASSLGQGASGELFF. For the CDR3, the DNA is TGTGCCAGCAGCTTGGGACAGGGGGCATCCGGGGAGCTGTTTTTT.

This clone was counted only a few times. V and J are TRBV6-5 and TRBJ2-1; 10 bases fit TRBD2. The germline V gene has CDR1 MNHEY and CDR2 SVGAGI. The CDR3 covers 14 residues. V lost 7 bases and J lost 5; bases outside the gene matches: 5. CDR3 loop: CASNGLAGDNEQFF. Written as DNA, the CDR3 is TGTGCCAGCAACGGGCTAGCGGGGGACAATGAGCAGTTCTTC.

The sample holds one count of this clone. This sequence joins TRBV5-6 and TRBJ2-1; tentative D call: TRBD1 (6 bases). CDR1 and CDR2 (germline): SGHDT, YYEEEE. CDR3 size: 16 residues. V lost 1 base and J 4 bases, leaving 15 bases between the germline ends. DNA of the CDR3: TGTGCCAGCAGCTTGCCACCGGACAGAGTTTACAATGAGCAGTTCTTC. It codes for CASSLPPDRVYNEQFF.

This chain links TRBV29-1 with TRBJ2-1; 8 nucleotides match TRBD1. CDR3 size: 12 residues. Germline lookup yields CDR1 SQVTM and CDR2 ANQGSEA. J gave up 9 bases and V 4 bases, and 5 bases lay outside the gene matches. The CDR3, as DNA: TGCAGCGTTGTAAGGACAGGGACTGAGCAGTTCTTC. The encoded protein is CSVVRTGTEQFF.

Concerning this clone itself: Other DNA sequences in the same sample also yield this CDR3. V is TRBV7-2 and J is TRBJ1-6; no definite D call. Per germline, CDR1 SGHTA and CDR2 FQGNSA. Between the trimmed V and J ends, which lost 1 base and 4 bases, there was a span of 8 bases. The CDR3 is made up of 15 amino acids. The CDR3 region has the DNA TGTGCCAGCAGCTTAGGGGCAGGATATAATTCACCCCTCCACTTT. This translates into CASSLGAGYNSPLHF.

This chain uses TRBV5-1 with TRBJ2-3; the match to TRBD1 covers 7 bases. Trimming removed 4 bases from V and 0 bases from J; junction bases left unmatched: 11. The CDR3 has 17 amino acids. Germline V lookup: CDR1 SGHRS, CDR2 YFSETQ. The CDR3 DNA sequence: TGCGCCAGCAGCATTGCCTCCCGGGACAGCAGCACAGATACGCAGTATTTT. Translated: CASSIASRDSSTDTQYF.

This clone was seen only a few times. The V and J genes are TRBV19 and TRBJ1-2; tentatively, D is TRBD1 (5 bases). V lost 5 bases, J lost 2 bases, and 12 bases lay in between. Germline V gene sequence: CDR1 LNHDA, CDR2 SQIVND (reference sequence). This CDR3 contains 14 residues. The CDR3 reads CASSPLGGNYGYTF. The CDR3 DNA reads as TGTGCCAGTAGTCCCCTGGGGGGGAACTATGGCTACACCTTC.

This clone was seen a handful of times. The CDR3: CATSRDPGSGEKLFF. The CDR3 DNA follows: TGTGCCACCAGCAGAGATCCAGGGAGCGGTGAAAAACTGTTTTTT. The chain links TRBV15 to TRBJ1-4; D possibly corresponds to TRBD1 (5 bases). Looked up from germline, CDR1 is LNHNV and CDR2 is YYDKDF (reference sequence). Trimming left V 0 bases short and J 7 bases short, with 12 bases between. This CDR3 region has 15 residues.